Described below is a single T cell receptor (beta chain) sequence and its context. Its target is not known. The table came from immunoSEQ multiplex PCR; TCRdb's copy has only in-frame clones and leaves some out. The table shows over 100,000 clones, with almost 95% occurring only once. The data were obtained in a study of T cell repertoires and HLA-DP antigens. V was clipped by 4 bases and J by 0 bases; unmatched bases: 8. This CDR3 region has 16 residues. The germline CDR1 and CDR2 sequences are SGHRS and YFSETQ. The receptor's source is a woman aged 18-29 years in good health and CMV-seronegative. Sequenced input: CD4+ T cells from PBMCs. The chain links TRBV5-1 to TRBJ2-3, with 7 bases matching TRBD2. The CDR3 region is CASSASGDSSTDTQYF. The CDR3 DNA is TGCGCCAGCAGCGCCAGCGGGGACTCTAGCACAGATACGCAGTATTTT.